These T cell receptor beta chains were read from a single sample in a study of shared clonotypes between healthy human individuals. Clones were sequenced by immunoSEQ multiplex PCR, and TCRdb holds only the in-frame ones, with some missing. The sample lists more than 2,000,000 clones, about 92% seen once, with around 0.14% in the top ten. The sequenced sample was naive CD4+ T cells sorted from blood. The receptors shown here come from a man younger than 30 in good health. The CDR3 runs from the conserved cysteine through the conserved F or W. The order of the fields is J gene, clone size, D gene, V gene, CDR3 DNA, CDR3 protein. The D gene is left open where the match is weak. Some rows have no size entry. The others give once, few or many, or a class for an expanded clone.

>TRBJ2-2|once|TRBD2|TRBV11-2
TGTGCCAGCAGCTTGACGGGACTAGCGGGAGGCCGAACGTCCGGGGAGCTGTTTTTT
CASSLTGLAGGRTSGELFF
>TRBJ1-4|few|.|TRBV6-1
TGTGCCAGCAGCGTACGGGGTGAAAAACTGTTTTTT
CASSVRGEKLFF
>TRBJ2-3|.|TRBD2|TRBV28
TGTGCCAGTAGCCGGGCTAGCGGGGGGGCAGAAGATACGCAGTATTTT
CASSRASGGAEDTQYF
>TRBJ1-6|.|.|TRBV28
TGTGCCAGCAGCGGCGGCTGGAACTCACCCCTCCACTTT
CASSGGWNSPLHF
>TRBJ2-2|.|.|TRBV15
TGTGCCACCAGCAAACTGACAGCCACCGGGGAGCTGTTTTTT
CATSKLTATGELFF
>TRBJ2-3|.|.|TRBV7-6
TGTGCCAGCAGCTTAGAGACAGGCAGCACAGATACGCAGTATTTT
CASSLETGSTDTQYF
>TRBJ1-5|.|.|TRBV5-5
TGTGCCAGCAGCTTCCGATTCGCGACAGGTGCGCAGCCCCAGCATTTT
CASSFRFATGAQPQHF
>TRBJ1-1|.|TRBD1|TRBV5-1
TGCGCCAGCAGCTTGGCCACAGGGGGCAGGGGCACTGAAGCTTTCTTT
CASSLATGGRGTEAFF
>TRBJ1-1|.|TRBD1|TRBV30
TGTGCCTGGAGTGTAGGGGTGGACAGGTCCGAAGCTTTCTTT
CAWSVGVDRSEAFF
>TRBJ1-2|.|TRBD1|TRBV13
TGTGCCAGCAGCTACCGGGACAGGGGGTATGGCTACACCTTC
CASSYRDRGYGYTF
>TRBJ2-6|.|TRBD2|TRBV4-1
TGCGCCAGCAGCCAAGTGACTAGCGGGGGGCTGGGGGCCAACGTCCTGACTTTC
CASSQVTSGGLGANVLTF
>TRBJ2-7|.|TRBD2|TRBV11-2
TGTGCCAGCAGCCGAGGACTAGCGGGAGTCCACGAGCAGTACTTC
CASSRGLAGVHEQYF
>TRBJ1-2|.|.|TRBV7-8
TGTGCCAGCAGCCACTCCGGCCGGGGGGCGGGAGGCTACACCTTC
CASSHSGRGAGGYTF
>TRBJ2-7|.|TRBD1|TRBV7-6
TGTGCCAGCAGCCAAACGTTATCGGGACAGGGGGCCTCCGAGCAGTACTTC
CASSQTLSGQGASEQYF
>TRBJ1-4|.|.|TRBV4-1
TGCGCCAGCAGCCAAGTTGGTAGGGAGGTAGCTGAAAAACTGTTTTTT
CASSQVGREVAEKLFF
>TRBJ2-3|.|TRBD2|TRBV19
TGTGCCAGTAGGGTAGCGGGAGAAAACACAGATACGCAGTATTTT
CASRVAGENTDTQYF
>TRBJ2-4|.|.|TRBV2
TGTGCCAGCAGTGTGGCCGAAGCCAAAAACATTCAGTACTTC
CASSVAEAKNIQYF
>TRBJ2-1|.|.|TRBV4-1
TGCGCCAGCAGCCCGGCGGACAATAATGAGCAGTTCTTC
CASSPADNNEQFF
>TRBJ2-2|.|TRBD2|TRBV27
TGTGCCAGCAGTTCCAGGACTAGCGGGGTCTCCGGGGAGCTGTTTTTT
CASSSRTSGVSGELFF
>TRBJ1-1|.|.|TRBV29-1
TGCAGCGTTGTTCGTCCGGGACACTACACTGAAGCTTTCTTT
CSVVRPGHYTEAFF
>TRBJ1-4|.|.|TRBV28
TGTGCCAGCAGTTTGAACACCGCAACTAATGAAAAACTGTTTTTT
CASSLNTATNEKLFF
>TRBJ1-3|.|.|TRBV19
TGTGCCAGTACAAGCCGGAAAACAGGGACAGGAAACACCATATATTTT
CASTSRKTGTGNTIYF
>TRBJ1-1|once|.|TRBV10-3
TGTGCCATCAGTGAGTCGGAGGGGATTGAAGCTTTCTTT
CAISESEGIEAFF
>TRBJ2-1|.|TRBD2|TRBV19
TGTGCCAGTAGTATAGGGGGGGGACTCTCCTACAATGAGCAGTTCTTC
CASSIGGGLSYNEQFF
>TRBJ1-6|.|.|TRBV7-9
TGTGCCAGCAGCTTAGCGGAGGCGGGAGGCAATTCACCCCTCCACTTT
CASSLAEAGGNSPLHF
>TRBJ1-2|.|.|TRBV29-1
TGCAGCGTTGATAGCGGCCTCTATGGCTACACCTTC
CSVDSGLYGYTF
>TRBJ2-7|.|.|TRBV7-2
TGTGCCAGCAGCCCCACGGCTACCTACGAGCAGTACTTC
CASSPTATYEQYF
>TRBJ2-7|.|.|TRBV10-3
TGTGCCATCAGTGTAGGTCACGAGCAGTACTTC
CAISVGHEQYF
>TRBJ1-1|few|TRBD1|TRBV30
TGTGCCTGGAGGTTCCGGGACAGGGAGGAGACTGAAGCTTTCTTT
CAWRFRDREETEAFF
>TRBJ2-1|.|TRBD1|TRBV5-6
TGTGCCAGCAGCTCCCGGACAGGGATGAACAATGAGCAGTTCTTC
CASSSRTGMNNEQFF
>TRBJ2-1|.|TRBD2|TRBV5-6
TGTGCCAGCAGCTTGCGACTAGCGGGACCCCACAATGAGCAGTTCTTC
CASSLRLAGPHNEQFF
>TRBJ2-3|.|TRBD2|TRBV7-9
TGTGCCAGCAGACAAGCGGGAGGGCGCACAGATACGCAGTATTTT
CASRQAGGRTDTQYF
>TRBJ2-7|.|TRBD2|TRBV19
TGTGCCAGTAGAGATGGACTAGCTGGTGAGCAGTACTTC
CASRDGLAGEQYF
>TRBJ1-6|.|.|TRBV7-9
TGTGCCAGCAGCTTATCCGGGGCGCGATCCTATAATTCACCCCTCCACTTT
CASSLSGARSYNSPLHF
>TRBJ1-1|.|.|TRBV28
TGTGCCAGCAGCCGACTGGGCACTGAAGCTTTCTTT
CASSRLGTEAFF
>TRBJ2-4|.|.|TRBV2
TGTGCCAGCAGGGACATAAAAAACATTCAGTACTTC
CASRDIKNIQYF
>TRBJ1-2|.|.|TRBV28
TGTGCCAGCAGTTTCCGAAACCTGGCGGGTGGCTACACCTTC
CASSFRNLAGGYTF
>TRBJ2-2|.|.|TRBV7-3
TGTGCCAGCAGCTCTTTAGTAAACACCGGGGAGCTGTTTTTT
CASSSLVNTGELFF
>TRBJ1-5|.|.|TRBV6-5
TGTGCCAGCAGCCCCACCCGGGCGAGCAATCAGCCCCAGCATTTT
CASSPTRASNQPQHF
>TRBJ2-1|.|TRBD2|TRBV5-1
TGCGCCAGCAGCTTCCTGCGGGGGGGCCTCAATGAGCAGTTCTTC
CASSFLRGGLNEQFF
>TRBJ2-2|.|TRBD1|TRBV9
TGTGCCAGCAGCGTACGGGCAGGGGGGAACACCGGGGAGCTGTTTTTT
CASSVRAGGNTGELFF
>TRBJ1-5|.|.|TRBV27
TGTGCCAGCAGCCGGTTGGGTACTCAGCCCCAGCATTTT
CASSRLGTQPQHF
>TRBJ1-6|.|.|TRBV28
TGTCGGTCCGGGGGAAGTGAAACCCTCCACTTT
CRSGGSETLHF
>TRBJ2-7|.|.|TRBV7-2
TGTGCCAGCAGCTTATGGAGGGAGCCCAACGAGCAGTACTTC
CASSLWREPNEQYF
>TRBJ2-7|once|.|TRBV28
TGTGCCAGCAGTTTTCGGGGGGCGGCTGGCTACGAGCAGTACTTC
CASSFRGAAGYEQYF
>TRBJ2-2|.|TRBD1|TRBV27
TGTGCCAGCAGCCTTGGAGGCGGACAGGGGGCTCGTAGCGGGGAGCTGTTTTTT
CASSLGGGQGARSGELFF
>TRBJ1-1|.|.|TRBV5-1
TGCGCCAGCAGCTTGAATAACGAATTGAACACTGAAGCTTTCTTT
CASSLNNELNTEAFF
>TRBJ1-1|once|TRBD1|TRBV9
TGTGCCAGCAGCGACAGGGGGACCTTGGGGACTGAAGCTTTCTTT
CASSDRGTLGTEAFF
>TRBJ2-7|.|TRBD2|TRBV28
TGTGCCAGCAGTTTGAGTAGCGGGGGGGCCTTTTACGAGCAGTACTTC
CASSLSSGGAFYEQYF